This TCR beta chain emerged from a study of regulatory T cells in long-lasting Graves disease. At the level of the study: Patients newly diagnosed with Graves' had been on antithyroid drugs for under 3 months. Whole-study findings and limits: Possibly, too few samples lowered accuracy. Newly diagnosed Graves' patients exceeded persistent ones in TCR diversity. The number of shared public clonotypes was higher in persistent patients (fewer than 3,000) than new patients (under 1,000).

This clonotype was found many times. What it binds is unknown. Time point here: newly diagnosed GD, antithyroid drugs for less than 3 months. Following extraction of RNA from PBMCs, that RNA was used to make the TCR library. J gave up 6 bases and V 5 bases, and 5 bases lay outside the gene matches. The CDR3 extends over 15 amino acids. For TCR beta, libraries came from iRepertoire HTBI primers and Arm-PCR of CDR3 regions. TCRdb re-called the multiplex PCR reads through MiXCR, storing one row per CDR3 protein. This table has roughly 610,000 distinct CDR3 sequences, about 16% appearing once. Another study also made use of these data, one on T cells in Graves' hyperthyroidism and ophthalmopathy.

This TCR came from a man aged 18-30 years with Graves disease. This sample comprised peripheral blood mononuclear cells (PBMCs), obtained at new diagnosis, from a patient treated with antithyroid drugs. V usage is TRBV12-3 or TRBV12-4 and J usage is TRBJ2-1, with 12 bases matching TRBD2. The CDR3: CASSSPSGRGNEQFF. As DNA, the CDR3 is TGTGCCAGCAGTAGCCCTAGCGGGAGGGGCAATGAGCAGTTCTTC.